This T cell receptor (beta chain) was identified during a study of beta chain features in type 1 diabetes. Findings of the study overall: PCR, the amplification step, might favor shorter templates, equally in patients and controls.

V gave up 6 bases and J gave up 1 base, with 2 bases separating them. CDR3 length equals 11 residues. Germline values: CDR1 SNHLY, CDR2 FYNNEI. Reverse transcription of all isolated RNA meant that expressed TCRB transcripts were sequenced. The protocol was immunoSEQ multiplex PCR, while the TCRdb copy is restricted to in-frame clones and leaves out a portion. The sample shows more than 350,000 clones, about 10% of them seen only once. A few counts support this clone. Its antigen is unidentified. The identical CDR3 is also encoded by other nucleotide sequences in the sample. Cells sorted by CD45RO/CCR7/CD25/CD127/CD95/CD27 comprised CD4+ naive, central memory, regulatory and stem cell-like memory cells.

The source material was naive CD4+ T cells from blood. This TCR was recovered from a woman aged 18-29 years in good health. V and J are TRBV2 and TRBJ2-3; unclear D gene. CDR3 in amino acids: CASRGTDTQYF. The CDR3 bases are TGTGCCAGCAGGGGCACAGATACGCAGTATTTT.